Listed below are T cell receptor beta chains from one sample, sequenced in a study of OX40 agonist ivuxolimab in advanced cancers. Profiled with immunoSEQ multiplex PCR; TCRdb holds only in-frame clones, not every one. The sample includes approximately 75,000 clones, about 73% seen only once; the top ten take approximately 5%. This material consisted of CD4+ or CD8+ T cells sorted from blood, taken in a trial of the OX40 agonist ivuxolimab. The receptors were sampled from an adult with an advanced solid tumor such as melanoma, head and neck, liver or kidney cancer. The conserved cysteine and the conserved F or W are not part of the CDR3 here. Fields, in order: V gene, J gene, CDR3 protein.

V gene: TRBV10-2
J gene: TRBJ1-6
CDR3 protein: ASRIGDSNSPLH

V gene: TRBV28
J gene: TRBJ1-2
CDR3 protein: ASSEGQGASRNYGYT

V gene: TRBV4-2
J gene: TRBJ2-7
CDR3 protein: ASSQEVGTSGRNEQY

V gene: TRBV9
J gene: TRBJ2-1
CDR3 protein: ASSVAVSSYNEQF

V gene: TRBV6-4
J gene: TRBJ2-2
CDR3 protein: ASSGAGGSNTGELF

V gene: TRBV5-1
J gene: TRBJ2-5
CDR3 protein: ASSLAQGLPRETQY

V gene: TRBV18
J gene: TRBJ1-4
CDR3 protein: ASSKGQGGSGNEKLF

V gene: TRBV7-9
J gene: TRBJ2-3
CDR3 protein: ASSSGKSLGFLY

V gene: TRBV27
J gene: TRBJ1-1
CDR3 protein: ASSLGDRVRTEAF

V gene: TRBV5-5
J gene: TRBJ2-5
CDR3 protein: ASSWEVAQETQY

V gene: TRBV6-5
J gene: TRBJ1-1
CDR3 protein: ASSYSSRGYGAEAF

V gene: TRBV6-6
J gene: TRBJ2-5
CDR3 protein: ASSYGRLRETQY

V gene: TRBV18
J gene: TRBJ1-5
CDR3 protein: ASSPVGAQPQH

V gene: TRBV25-1
J gene: TRBJ2-6
CDR3 protein: ASSESGTGGPGANVLT

V gene: TRBV15
J gene: TRBJ2-7
CDR3 protein: ATSRERWTGHTEQY

V gene: TRBV19
J gene: TRBJ2-1
CDR3 protein: ASRDGYLYNEQF

V gene: TRBV2
J gene: TRBJ1-4
CDR3 protein: ASSGIGRTTNEKLF

V gene: TRBV10-1
J gene: TRBJ2-2
CDR3 protein: ASSFGDLNTGELF

V gene: TRBV10-3
J gene: TRBJ1-2
CDR3 protein: AISDIVEMGYT

V gene: TRBV6-1
J gene: TRBJ2-7
CDR3 protein: ASSRDRAYEQY

V gene: TRBV4-3
J gene: TRBJ2-3
CDR3 protein: ASSQDSGVADTQY

V gene: TRBV19
J gene: TRBJ1-2
CDR3 protein: ASSTFTGTGSYGYT

V gene: TRBV6-6
J gene: TRBJ1-2
CDR3 protein: ASNGGNYGYT

V gene: TRBV7-9
J gene: TRBJ1-1
CDR3 protein: ASSPRGMNTEAF

V gene: TRBV11-2
J gene: TRBJ1-1
CDR3 protein: ASSSLLSRLNTEAF

V gene: TRBV10-2
J gene: TRBJ1-2
CDR3 protein: ASSESRIGQAHNYGYT

V gene: TRBV19
J gene: TRBJ2-7
CDR3 protein: ASSIQGKGYEQY

V gene: TRBV30
J gene: TRBJ2-7
CDR3 protein: AWNPGTGRSEQY

V gene: TRBV5-6
J gene: TRBJ1-3
CDR3 protein: ASSLPAGRNTIY

V gene: TRBV19
J gene: TRBJ1-1
CDR3 protein: ASSIQRNTEAF

V gene: TRBV9
J gene: TRBJ1-1
CDR3 protein: ASSGPGTGRTEAF

V gene: TRBV28
J gene: TRBJ2-7
CDR3 protein: ASRGGAPYEQY

V gene: TRBV30
J gene: TRBJ2-7
CDR3 protein: AWSVGSGFYEQY

V gene: TRBV19
J gene: TRBJ2-2
CDR3 protein: ASIRGAGATGELF

V gene: TRBV6-1
J gene: TRBJ1-5
CDR3 protein: ASSRGWGNQPQH

V gene: TRBV7-2
J gene: TRBJ2-7
CDR3 protein: ASRVSGRAEEQY

V gene: TRBV19
J gene: TRBJ2-6
CDR3 protein: ASSIRQESSGANVLT

V gene: TRBV19
J gene: TRBJ2-7
CDR3 protein: ASSIYGHQAGEQY

V gene: TRBV4-3
J gene: TRBJ2-4
CDR3 protein: ASSQGQGFSKNIQY

V gene: TRBV18
J gene: TRBJ2-5
CDR3 protein: ASSPAAQETQY

V gene: TRBV2
J gene: TRBJ2-3
CDR3 protein: ASKGGTGGPRAQY

V gene: TRBV18
J gene: TRBJ1-4
CDR3 protein: ASSPPTRVGKLF

V gene: TRBV7-2
J gene: TRBJ2-7
CDR3 protein: ASSLGQGKPYEQY

V gene: TRBV27
J gene: TRBJ1-4
CDR3 protein: ASSYVGRKLF

V gene: TRBV28
J gene: TRBJ2-7
CDR3 protein: ASRIPSGSYEQY

V gene: TRBV19
J gene: TRBJ2-2
CDR3 protein: ASSSSGLNTGELF

V gene: TRBV11-2
J gene: TRBJ2-3
CDR3 protein: ASHKLARPSTDTQY

V gene: TRBV2
J gene: TRBJ2-3
CDR3 protein: ASSESQGPTDTQY

V gene: TRBV27
J gene: TRBJ1-5
CDR3 protein: ASAEPTGVKGSNQPQH

V gene: TRBV5-1
J gene: TRBJ1-1
CDR3 protein: ASSFERNTEAF

V gene: TRBV6-5
J gene: TRBJ1-4
CDR3 protein: ASTDRINEKLF

V gene: TRBV7-2
J gene: TRBJ1-1
CDR3 protein: ASSRGQPGTEAF

V gene: TRBV7-2
J gene: TRBJ2-5
CDR3 protein: ASSPARGWETQY